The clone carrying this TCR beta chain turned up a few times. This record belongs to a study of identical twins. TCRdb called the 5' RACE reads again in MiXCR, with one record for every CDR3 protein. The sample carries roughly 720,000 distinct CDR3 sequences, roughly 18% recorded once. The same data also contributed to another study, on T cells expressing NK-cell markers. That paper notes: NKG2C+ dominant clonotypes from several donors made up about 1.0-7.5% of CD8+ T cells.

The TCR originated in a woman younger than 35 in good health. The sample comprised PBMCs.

CDR3: CSVASGGDLREQYF. For the CDR3, the DNA is TGCAGCGTCGCAAGTGGGGGTGACTTACGAGAGCAGTACTTC. The chain links TRBV29-1 to TRBJ2-7; D is perhaps TRBD1 or TRBD2 (5 bases each). The CDR3 has 14 residues. Deletions cut 6 bases from V and 7 bases from J, with 22 bases between. In germline, CDR1 is SQVTM, CDR2 ANQGSEA.